This T cell receptor beta chain was captured by sequencing in a study of blood T cell repertoires in COVID-19. Study-wide background: Nucleic acid was either cDNA or gDNA, and it came from T cells, B-cell-depleted T cells, or PBMCs.

Source study methods: Amplification of reference gene primers provided the estimated nucleated cell counts. Sequenced by immunoSEQ multiplex PCR; TCRdb stores in-frame clones only, minus some. The DNA was the basis for D and trimming; V, J and clone size are from that table. The profile shows around 330,000 clones, about 85% of them singletons. This CDR3 region has 12 residues. CDR1 SNHLY and CDR2 FYNNEI come from the germline V gene. V was cut by 9 bases and J by 2 bases, with 8 bases left in between. The chain has TRBV2 and TRBJ2-1; D is perhaps TRBD2 (6 bases). This clonotype was obtained from a woman aged 25 to 39 who had been exposed to COVID-19. Input material: PBMCs or T cells enriched from blood (not recorded which). The CDR3, as DNA: TGTGCCAGGGGGAGGCCCTACAATGAGCAGTTCTTC. Translated: CARGRPYNEQFF.